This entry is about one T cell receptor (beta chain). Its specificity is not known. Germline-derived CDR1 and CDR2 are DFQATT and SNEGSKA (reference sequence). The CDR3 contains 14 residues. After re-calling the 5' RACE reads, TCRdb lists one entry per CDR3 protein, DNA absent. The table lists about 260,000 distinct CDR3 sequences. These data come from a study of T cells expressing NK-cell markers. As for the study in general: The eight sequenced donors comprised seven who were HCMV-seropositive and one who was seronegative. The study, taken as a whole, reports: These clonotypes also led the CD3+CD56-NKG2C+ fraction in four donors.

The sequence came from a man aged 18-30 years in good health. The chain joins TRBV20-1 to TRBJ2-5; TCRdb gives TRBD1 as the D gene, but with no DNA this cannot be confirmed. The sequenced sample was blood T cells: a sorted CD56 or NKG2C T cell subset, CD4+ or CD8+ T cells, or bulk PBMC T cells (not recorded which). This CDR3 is CSASAGQGMETQYF.